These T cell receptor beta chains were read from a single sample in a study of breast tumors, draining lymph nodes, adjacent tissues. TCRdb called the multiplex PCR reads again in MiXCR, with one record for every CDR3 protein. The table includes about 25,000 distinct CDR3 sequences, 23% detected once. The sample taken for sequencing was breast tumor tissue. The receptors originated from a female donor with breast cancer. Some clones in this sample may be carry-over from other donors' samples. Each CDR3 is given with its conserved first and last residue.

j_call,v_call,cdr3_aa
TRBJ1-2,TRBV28,CASSFTGTTYGYTF
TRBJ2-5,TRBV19,CASSMGGRYGTWETQYF
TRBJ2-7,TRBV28,CASSPFPREQYF
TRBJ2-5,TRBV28,CASSPEGRGKVTQYF
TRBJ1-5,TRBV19,CASSIESARQPQHF
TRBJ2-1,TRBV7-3,CASSLSGSTYNEQFF
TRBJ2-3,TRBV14,CASSQITGDTQYF
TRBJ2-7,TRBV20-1,CSATTGSPYEQYF
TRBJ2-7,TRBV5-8,CASSKAFSQSYEQYF
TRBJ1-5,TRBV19,CASGGTGGLNQPQHF
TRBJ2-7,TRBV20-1,CSARDGGWYEQYF
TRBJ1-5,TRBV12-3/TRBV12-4,CASSFDGLNQPQHF
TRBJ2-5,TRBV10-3,CATRDRGKETQYF
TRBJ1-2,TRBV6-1,CASSAPRDRKGYTF
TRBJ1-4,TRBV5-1,CASSPWTGHGEKLFF
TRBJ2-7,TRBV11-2,CASSSEASGTQYF
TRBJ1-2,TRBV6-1,CASSSGTGTLNTF
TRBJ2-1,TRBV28,CASSLAGLSYNEQFF
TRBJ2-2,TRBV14,CASSQMRGRGNTGELFF
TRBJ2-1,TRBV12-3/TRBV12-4,CASTGTIYNEQFF
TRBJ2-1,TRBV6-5,CASSRTQSSYNEQFF
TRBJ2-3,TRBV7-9,CASSLAQGGDTQYF
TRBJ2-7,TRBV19,CASSRLAGGSYEQYF
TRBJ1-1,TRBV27,CASRTGIVNMNTEAFF
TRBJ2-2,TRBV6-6,CASSRGLAGGHTGELFF
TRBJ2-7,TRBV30,CTRSHGRGVYEQYF
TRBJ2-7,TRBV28,CASSFRSEFYEQYF
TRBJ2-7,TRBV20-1,CSATNYLSGSHPSYEQYF
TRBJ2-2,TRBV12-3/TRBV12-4,CAYRGLAGITGELFF
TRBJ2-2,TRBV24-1,CATSDLWDPANTGELFF
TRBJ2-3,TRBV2,CASRFGTSGTDTQYF
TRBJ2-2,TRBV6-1,CASIGTGTGGELFF
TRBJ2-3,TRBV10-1,CASGGGGAGNTDTQYF